The clone carrying this TCR beta chain was seen repeatedly, ten times or more. What it recognizes is unknown. The CDR3 covers 15 residues. Trimming removed 4 bases from V and 4 bases from J, with 17 bases in between. This sample is part of a study of T-cell reconstitution after alpha-beta-depleted transplantation in children. Whole-study findings and limits: The authors attributed T-cell counts and diversity one year after transplant mostly to newly produced T cells. Recipient T cells and thymic progenitors that survived were the source of the high TCRbeta diversity seen at day 60 in some patients.

Library preparation (for TCRbeta) was performed with unique molecular identifiers. TCRdb fed the PCR reads into MiXCR, producing one record per CDR3 protein. The sample lists 210,000 or so distinct CDR3 sequences, roughly a tenth occurring once. This TCR was recovered from a child in the first two years of life with acute myeloid leukemia, due to receive a stem cell transplant. This specimen consisted of PBMCs, obtained before TCRalphabeta/CD19-depleted stem cell transplant. The chain uses TRBV12-3 or TRBV12-4 and TRBJ2-7, with D perhaps TRBD1 (9 bases). CDR3 nucleotides: TGTGCCAGCAGTTCCGGGGGGGACAGGGCGTACGAGCAGTACTTC. It translates to CASSSGGDRAYEQYF.